These T cell receptor beta chains were read from a single sample in a study of blood T cell repertoires in COVID-19. Libraries were prepared by immunoSEQ multiplex PCR; TCRdb keeps only in-frame clonotypes and omits some of them. The sample carries about 55,000 clones, around 90% recorded once. Sequenced material: peripheral blood. The receptors originated from a man older than 75 with acute or convalescent COVID-19. The CDR3 runs from the conserved cysteine through the conserved F or W. D genes are given only for firm matches. Clone sizes are given selectively: once, few, many, or a class where the clone is expanded.

clone size,J gene,V gene,D gene,CDR3 protein,CDR3 DNA
NA,TRBJ1-3,TRBV4-2,TRBD1,CASSQVTGAGNTIYF,TGTGCCAGCAGCCAAGTCACAGGGGCTGGAAACACCATATATTTT
few,TRBJ2-2,TRBV7-8,TRBD2,CASSFPSGGANTGELFF,TGTGCCAGCAGCTTTCCTAGCGGGGGTGCGAACACCGGGGAGCTGTTTTTT
NA,TRBJ2-1,TRBV5-1,TRBD2,CASSAGAGGPHNEQFF,TGCGCCAGCAGCGCCGGAGCGGGGGGGCCACACAATGAGCAGTTCTTC
NA,TRBJ1-1,TRBV5-1,TRBD1,CASSWTGDDNEAFF,TGCGCCAGCAGCTGGACAGGGGACGACAATGAAGCTTTCTTT
NA,TRBJ1-4,TRBV30,NA,CAWRETATNEKLFF,TGTGCCTGGAGGGAGACAGCAACTAATGAAAAACTGTTTTTT
NA,TRBJ1-1,TRBV6-5,NA,CASTRKRETEAFF,TGTGCCAGCACCCGAAAGAGGGAGACTGAAGCTTTCTTT
NA,TRBJ2-3,TRBV6-1,NA,CASSENYLQAQYF,TGTGCCAGCAGTGAGAATTATCTACAGGCGCAGTATTTT
NA,TRBJ2-7,TRBV19,TRBD1,CASSDMGTGHPYEQYF,TGTGCCAGTAGTGATATGGGGACAGGGCATCCCTACGAGCAGTACTTC
NA,TRBJ1-5,TRBV7-7,NA,CASSRGRGCNQPQHF,TGTGCCAGCAGCCGGGGGAGGGGCTGCAATCAGCCCCAGCATTTT
once,TRBJ2-1,TRBV5-1,NA,CASSGHPTLAEQFF,TGCGCCAGCAGCGGCCACCCTACCTTAGCTGAGCAGTTCTTC
NA,TRBJ2-5,TRBV5-6,TRBD2,CASSLVSSGGETQYF,TGTGCCAGCAGCTTGGTGTCTAGCGGGGGAGAGACCCAGTACTTC
few,TRBJ2-7,TRBV25-1,NA,CASRGPAYEQYF,TGTGCCAGTAGGGGTCCAGCCTACGAGCAGTACTTC
NA,TRBJ2-2,TRBV28,NA,CASSSPSTGFPGELFF,TGTGCCAGCAGTTCCCCAAGTACAGGTTTTCCCGGGGAGCTGTTTTTT
NA,TRBJ2-3,TRBV6-2/TRBV6-3,NA,CASSYSAGTDTQYF,TGTGCCAGCAGTTACTCCGCGGGCACAGATACGCAGTATTTT
NA,TRBJ2-7,TRBV21-1,NA,CASSKSPRTALPYEQYF,TGTGCCAGCAGCAAATCCCCCCGGACAGCCCTTCCCTACGAGCAGTACTTC
few,TRBJ1-6,TRBV5-6,TRBD1,CASSPNTGEDNSPLHF,TGTGCCAGCAGCCCGAATACAGGGGAGGACAATTCACCCCTCCACTTT
NA,TRBJ2-5,TRBV7-2,TRBD2,CASVLRGGFQETQYF,TGTGCCAGCGTCTTGCGGGGGGGTTTCCAAGAGACCCAGTACTTC
NA,TRBJ1-2,TRBV20-1,NA,CSGAGAEGYTF,TGCAGTGGGGCGGGGGCTGAGGGCTACACCTTC
once,TRBJ1-4,TRBV6-5,TRBD1,CASSRGQGGEKLFF,TGTGCCAGCAGTCGAGGACAGGGGGGCGAAAAACTGTTTTTT
NA,TRBJ1-5,TRBV30,NA,CAWSAGDSNQPQHF,TGTGCCTGGAGTGCCGGGGATAGCAATCAGCCCCAGCATTTT
NA,TRBJ1-5,TRBV15,TRBD1,CATRKGQGGGSNQPQHF,TGTGCCACCAGAAAGGGACAGGGCGGGGGAAGCAATCAGCCCCAGCATTTT
NA,TRBJ2-1,TRBV27,TRBD2,CASSSRVAGGYEQFF,TGTGCCAGCAGTTCCCGGGTAGCGGGGGGTTATGAGCAGTTCTTC
NA,TRBJ1-2,TRBV3-1/TRBV3-2,TRBD1,CASSQGDREGGYTF,TGTGCCAGCAGCCAAGGGGACAGGGAGGGCGGCTACACCTTC
NA,TRBJ2-2,TRBV5-6,TRBD1,CASSRGQGIGELFF,TGTGCCAGCAGCCGGGGACAGGGGATTGGGGAGCTGTTTTTT
NA,TRBJ1-1,TRBV6-2/TRBV6-3,NA,CASSYIRGPTLEAFF,TGTGCCAGCAGTTATATTAGAGGGCCGACCCTTGAGGCTTTCTTT
NA,TRBJ2-3,TRBV19,TRBD2,CASTTGLAGAGTDTQYF,TGTGCCAGTACTACGGGACTAGCGGGGGCGGGCACAGATACGCAGTATTTT
NA,TRBJ2-5,TRBV18,NA,CASSPPEFQETQYF,TGTGCCAGCTCACCGCCAGAATTCCAAGAGACCCAGTACTTC
NA,TRBJ1-4,TRBV2,NA,CASRETGGEKLFF,TGTGCCAGCAGGGAGACCGGAGGTGAAAAACTGTTTTTT
few,TRBJ2-2,TRBV11-2,TRBD1,CASSSAGTATGELFF,TGTGCCAGCAGTTCTGCCGGGACAGCTACCGGGGAGCTGTTTTTT
NA,TRBJ1-2,TRBV7-9,NA,CASSLDGGNYGYTF,TGTGCCAGCAGCTTAGATGGAGGGAACTATGGCTACACCTTC
NA,TRBJ1-1,TRBV18,NA,CASSPPLPSNTEAFF,TGTGCCAGCTCACCTCCACTCCCCTCGAACACTGAAGCTTTCTTT
NA,TRBJ2-4,TRBV7-2,TRBD1,CASSPTGGSIQYF,TGTGCCAGCAGCCCCACAGGGGGCAGCATTCAGTACTTC
NA,TRBJ1-4,TRBV23-1,TRBD1,CASSLLGVGTAHSQANEKLFF,TGCGCCAGCAGTCTTTTGGGAGTCGGGACAGCTCACAGCCAGGCTAATGAAAAACTGTTTTTT
NA,TRBJ1-1,TRBV19,TRBD1,CAIVGGQGVTEAFF,TGTGCCATAGTAGGGGGACAGGGGGTCACTGAAGCTTTCTTT
NA,TRBJ2-7,TRBV21-1,NA,CASSKNSREQYF,TGTGCCAGCAGCAAAAATTCGAGAGAGCAGTACTTC
NA,TRBJ2-7,TRBV19,NA,CASSHGALTGSMYEQYF,TGTGCCAGTAGCCACGGGGCTTTGACAGGAAGCATGTACGAGCAGTACTTC